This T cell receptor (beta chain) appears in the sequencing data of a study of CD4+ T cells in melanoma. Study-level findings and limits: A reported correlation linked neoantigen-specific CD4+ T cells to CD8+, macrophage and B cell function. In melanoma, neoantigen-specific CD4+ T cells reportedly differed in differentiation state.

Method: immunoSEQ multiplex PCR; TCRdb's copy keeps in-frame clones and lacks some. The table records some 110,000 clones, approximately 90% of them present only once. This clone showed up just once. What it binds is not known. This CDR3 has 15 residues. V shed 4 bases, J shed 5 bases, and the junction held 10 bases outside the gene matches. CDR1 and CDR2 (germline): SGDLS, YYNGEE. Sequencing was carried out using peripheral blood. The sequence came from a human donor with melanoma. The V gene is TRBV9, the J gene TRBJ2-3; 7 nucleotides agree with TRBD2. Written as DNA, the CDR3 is TGTGCCAGCAGCCCCAGTTGGGGGGGGAGAGATACGCAGTATTTT. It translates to CASSPSWGGRDTQYF. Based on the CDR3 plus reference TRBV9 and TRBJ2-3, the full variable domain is DSGVTQTPKHLITATGQRVTLRCSPRSGDLSVYWYQQSLDQGLQFLIQYYNGEERAKGNILERFSAQQFPDLHSELNLSSLELGDSALYFCASSPSWGGRDTQYFGPGTRLTVL.